The present T cell receptor beta chain was sequenced within a study of T cells after yellow fever vaccination. As for the study in general: SMART-Seq v4 Ultra Low Input prepared the low-cell-number fractions.

In regard to this clonotype: What it binds is not known.

MiXCR, applied by TCRdb to the 5' RACE reads, yields one record per CDR3 protein. The data show about 340,000 distinct CDR3 sequences, around an eighth seen once. Trimming cost V 3 bases and J 11 bases; bases outside gene matches: 2. The CDR3 is 14 residues long. Germline V gives CDR1 MGHRA, CDR2 YSYEKL. Study results and caveats: The appearance of a small share of clonotypes in both CD4 and CD8 compartments was observed. Abundant bulk-derived clonotypes could contaminate FACS-sorted repertoires.

The genes are TRBV4-1 and TRBJ2-1, with TRBD2 identical over 15 bases. Sequencing used CD4+ T cells sorted from PBMCs, obtained 15 days after the yellow fever booster vaccination. The clonotype was recovered from a man aged 18 to 35 who received the YFV17D yellow fever vaccine. The CDR3 DNA sequence: TGCGCCAGCAGCCAGGGACTAGCGGGGGGTCAGCAGTTCTTC. This translates into CASSQGLAGGQQFF.